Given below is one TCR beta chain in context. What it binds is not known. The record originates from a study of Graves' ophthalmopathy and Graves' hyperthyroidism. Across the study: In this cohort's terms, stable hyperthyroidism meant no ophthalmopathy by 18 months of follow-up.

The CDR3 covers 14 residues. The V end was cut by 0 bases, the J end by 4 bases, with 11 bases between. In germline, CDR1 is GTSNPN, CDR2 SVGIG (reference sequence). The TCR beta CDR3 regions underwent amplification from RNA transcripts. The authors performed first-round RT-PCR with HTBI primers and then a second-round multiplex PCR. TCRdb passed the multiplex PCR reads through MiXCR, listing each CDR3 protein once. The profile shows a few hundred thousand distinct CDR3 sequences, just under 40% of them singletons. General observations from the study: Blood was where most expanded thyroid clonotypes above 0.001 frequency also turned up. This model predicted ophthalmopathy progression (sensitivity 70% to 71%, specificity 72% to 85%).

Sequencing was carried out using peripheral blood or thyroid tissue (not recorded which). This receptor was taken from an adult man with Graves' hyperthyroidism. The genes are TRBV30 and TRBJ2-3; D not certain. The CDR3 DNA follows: TGTGCCTGGAGTGTACCCCTAGTTCCAGATACGCAGTATTTT. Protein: CAWSVPLVPDTQYF.